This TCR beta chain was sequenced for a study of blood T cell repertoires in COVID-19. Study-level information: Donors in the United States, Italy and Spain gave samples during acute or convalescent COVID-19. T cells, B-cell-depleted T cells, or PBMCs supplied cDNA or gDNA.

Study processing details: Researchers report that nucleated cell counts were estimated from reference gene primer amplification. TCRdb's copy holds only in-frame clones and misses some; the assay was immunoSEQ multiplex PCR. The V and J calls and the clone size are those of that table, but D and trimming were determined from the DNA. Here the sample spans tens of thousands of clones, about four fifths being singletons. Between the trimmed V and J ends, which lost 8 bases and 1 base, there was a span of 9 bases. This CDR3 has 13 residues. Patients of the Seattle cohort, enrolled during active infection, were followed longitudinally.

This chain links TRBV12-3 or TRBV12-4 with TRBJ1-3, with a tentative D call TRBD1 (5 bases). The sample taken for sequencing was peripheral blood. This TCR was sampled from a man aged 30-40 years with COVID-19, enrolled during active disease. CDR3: CASGRVSGNTIYF. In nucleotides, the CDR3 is TGTGCCAGCGGCAGGGTTTCTGGAAACACCATATATTTT.